This T cell receptor beta chain was sequenced in a study of shared clonotypes between healthy human individuals. A CD45RA+ naive subset and a CD45RA-negative memory subset were split from CD4+ cells. The repertoire was sequenced with immunoSEQ multiplex PCR; TCRdb's copy has only in-frame clones and lacks some. The table lists 850,000 to 1,200,000 clones, approximately 72% of them singletons. The CDR3 extends over 16 amino acids. Germline loops: CDR1 KGHSH, CDR2 LQKENI. Trimming shortened V by 4 bases and J by 12 bases, and 24 bases separated the two germline ends. The V call is TRBV18, the J call TRBJ1-4; D might be TRBD1 (6 bases). The receptor's source is a man aged 18 to 29 in good health. Sequencing was done on a sample of memory CD4+ T cells sorted from blood. The subset: CD45RA-negative fraction. This CDR3 reads CASSLSIRDTHGELFF. CDR3 bases: TGTGCCAGCTCACTGTCTATCCGGGACACCCACGGGGAACTGTTTTTT.